This TCR beta chain came from a study of cytomegalovirus exposure and HLA in healthy donors. Across the whole study: The same platform was used for the 90 to 150 validation repertoires as for the 650 to 700 first-cohort repertoires, as reported in a later analysis. Findings of the study overall: About 150 TCR beta chains were listed as cytomegalovirus-associated. TCR sequences were mostly rare, though some public TCRs occurred in many donors.

The 120-subject validation cohort, separate from the approximately 670-subject first cohort, included the donors. With 5 bases clipped from V and 0 bases from J, the junction kept 8 bases outside the gene matches. Germline CDR1 MNHEY, CDR2 SMNVEV (reference sequence). This CDR3 has 16 amino acids. Libraries were prepared by immunoSEQ multiplex PCR; TCRdb keeps only in-frame clonotypes and omits some of them. Altogether hundreds of thousands of clones are present, over 70% being singletons, with the ten largest covering around 15%. On this clone: Its antigen is undetermined.

This sequence originates from a woman in her 30s in good health and CMV-seropositive. The chain has TRBV27 and TRBJ2-3; 7 bases agree with TRBD2. Material: PBMCs. The CDR3 sequence: CASSGRLAASTDTQYF. In nucleotides, the CDR3 is TGTGCCAGCAGTGGCAGACTAGCAGCTAGCACAGATACGCAGTATTTT.